The source of this TCR beta chain is a study of blood T cell repertoires in COVID-19. Whole-study context: Some COVID-19 samples were acute and others convalescent; all came from the United States, Italy and Spain. In each case, the material was cDNA or gDNA derived from T cells, B-cell-depleted T cells, or PBMCs.

How the authors handled the data: Estimation of nucleated cell counts was performed using reference gene primer amplification. The repertoire was sequenced with immunoSEQ multiplex PCR; TCRdb's copy has only in-frame clones and lacks some. The D gene and trimming were derived from the DNA, and the V and J assignments and clone size from that table. The sample records under 40,000 clones, about 78% being singletons. This TCR was sampled from an older woman with acute or convalescent COVID-19. Sequenced material: peripheral blood.

The CDR3 DNA reads as TGTGCCAGCAGGGACAGGGAGGGCGAGCAGTACTTC. Its translation is CASRDREGEQYF. This chain joins TRBV7-8 and TRBJ2-7; a weak D match, TRBD1 (8 bases). The germline V gene has CDR1 SGHVS and CDR2 FQNEAQ. Trimming stripped 6 bases from V and 6 bases from J, with 12 bases between. The CDR3 is 12 amino acids. The full variable domain, its missing parts supplied by reference TRBV7-8 and TRBJ2-7, is GAGVSQSPRYKVAKRGQDVALRCDPISGHVSLFWYQQALGQGPEFLTYFQNEAQLDKSGLPSDRFFAERPEGSVSTLKIQRTQQEDSAVYLCASRDREGEQYFGPGTRLTVT.